This TCR beta chain is drawn from a study of glioma-infiltrating T cells. On this clonotype: What it binds is not known.

TCR alpha and beta CDR3 regions were amplified from RNA using iRepertoire nested multiplex PCR. TCRdb called the multiplex PCR reads again in MiXCR, with one record for every CDR3 protein. This sample carries 300,000 to 400,000 distinct CDR3 sequences, 41% of them seen once, and the ten largest clones take around 12%. The CDR3 is 13 amino acids. V lost 2 bases and J lost 6, with 10 bases in between. Germline V gives CDR1 ENHRY, CDR2 SYGVKD. Study-wide points: Very few CDR3 sequences were shared between tissue and blood.

The rearrangement joins TRBV10-3 to TRBJ1-1; D unresolved. Sequencing used glioma tissue, nonneoplastic brain tissue, or PBMCs (not recorded which). The clonotype originates from a human donor with low-grade glioma or glioblastoma, undergoing nonglioma brain surgery, or in good health (not recorded which). The CDR3 is CAISEGGIAEAFF. CDR3 coding DNA: TGTGCCATCAGTGAGGGCGGAATCGCTGAAGCTTTCTTT.